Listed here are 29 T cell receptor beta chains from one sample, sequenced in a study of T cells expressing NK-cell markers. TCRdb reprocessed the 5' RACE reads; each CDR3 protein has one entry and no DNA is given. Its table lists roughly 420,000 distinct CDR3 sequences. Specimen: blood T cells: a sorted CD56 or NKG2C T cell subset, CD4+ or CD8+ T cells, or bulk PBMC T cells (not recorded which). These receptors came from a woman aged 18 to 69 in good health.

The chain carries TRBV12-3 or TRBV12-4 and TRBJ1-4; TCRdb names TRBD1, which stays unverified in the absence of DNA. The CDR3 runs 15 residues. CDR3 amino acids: CASTRTGQPNEKLFF.

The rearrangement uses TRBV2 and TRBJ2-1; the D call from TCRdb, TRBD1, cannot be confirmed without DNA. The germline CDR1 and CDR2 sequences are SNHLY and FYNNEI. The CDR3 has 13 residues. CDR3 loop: CASSERLGEEQFF. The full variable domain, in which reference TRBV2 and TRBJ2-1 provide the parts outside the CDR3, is EPEVTQTPSHQVTQMGQEVILRCVPISNHLYFYWYRQILGQKVEFLVSFYNNEISEKSEIFDDQFSVERPDGSNFTLKIRSTKLEDSAMYFCASSERLGEEQFFGPGTRLTVL.

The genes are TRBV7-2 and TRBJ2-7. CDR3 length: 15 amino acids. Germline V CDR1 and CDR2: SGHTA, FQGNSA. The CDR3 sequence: CASSLGLAMTYEQYF. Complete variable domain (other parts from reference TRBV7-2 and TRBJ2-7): GAGVSQSPSNKVTEKGKDVELRCDPISGHTALYWYRQSLGQGLEFLIYFQGNSAPDKSGLPSDRFSAERTGGSVSTLTIQRTQQEDSAVYLCASSLGLAMTYEQYFGPGTRLTVT.

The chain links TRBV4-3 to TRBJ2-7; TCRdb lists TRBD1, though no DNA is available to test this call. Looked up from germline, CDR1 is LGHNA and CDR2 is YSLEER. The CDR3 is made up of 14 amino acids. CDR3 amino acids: CASSQGGASYEQYF.

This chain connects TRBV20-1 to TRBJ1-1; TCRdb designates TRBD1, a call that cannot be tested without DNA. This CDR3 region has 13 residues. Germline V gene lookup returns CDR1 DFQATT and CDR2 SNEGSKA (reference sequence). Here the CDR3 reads CSARLAGSGEAFF.

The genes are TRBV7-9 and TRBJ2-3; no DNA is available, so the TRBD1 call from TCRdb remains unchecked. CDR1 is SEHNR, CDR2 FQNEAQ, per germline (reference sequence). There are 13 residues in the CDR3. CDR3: CASSFRETDTQYF.

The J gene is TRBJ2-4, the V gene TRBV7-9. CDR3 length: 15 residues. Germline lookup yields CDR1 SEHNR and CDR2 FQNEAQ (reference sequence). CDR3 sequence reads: CAGSLGRAAKNIQYF.

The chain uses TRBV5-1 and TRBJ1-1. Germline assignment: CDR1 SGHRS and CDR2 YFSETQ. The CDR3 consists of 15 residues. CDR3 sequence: CASSLEGPRATEAFF. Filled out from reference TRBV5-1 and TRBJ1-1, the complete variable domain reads KAGVTQTPRYLIKTRGQQVTLSCSPISGHRSVSWYQQTPGQGLQFLFEYFSETQRNKGNFPGRFSGRQFSNSRSEMNVSTLELGDSALYLCASSLEGPRATEAFFGQGTRLTVV.

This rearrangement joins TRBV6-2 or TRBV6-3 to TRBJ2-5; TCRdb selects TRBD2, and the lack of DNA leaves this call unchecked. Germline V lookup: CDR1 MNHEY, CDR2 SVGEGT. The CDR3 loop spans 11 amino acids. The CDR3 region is CASSNGLSQYF.

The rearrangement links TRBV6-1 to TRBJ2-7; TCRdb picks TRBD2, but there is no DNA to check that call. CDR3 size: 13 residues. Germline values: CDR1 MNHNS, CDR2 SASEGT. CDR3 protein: CATFSGRAYEQYF.

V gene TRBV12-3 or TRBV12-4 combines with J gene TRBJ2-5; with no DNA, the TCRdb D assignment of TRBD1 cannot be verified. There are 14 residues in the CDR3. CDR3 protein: CASSLVGAAETQYF.

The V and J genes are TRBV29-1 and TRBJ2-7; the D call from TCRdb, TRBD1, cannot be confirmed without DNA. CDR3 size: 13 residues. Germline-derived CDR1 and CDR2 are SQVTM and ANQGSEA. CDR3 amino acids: CSVEARGEGEQYF.

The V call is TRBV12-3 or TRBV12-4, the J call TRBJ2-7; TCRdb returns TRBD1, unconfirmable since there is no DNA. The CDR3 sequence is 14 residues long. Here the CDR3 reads CASRPGGSSYEQYF.

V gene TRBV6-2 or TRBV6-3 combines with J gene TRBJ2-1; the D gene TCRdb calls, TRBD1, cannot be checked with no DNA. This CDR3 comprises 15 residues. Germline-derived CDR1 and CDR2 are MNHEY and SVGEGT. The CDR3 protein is CASSSTDTSYNEQFF.

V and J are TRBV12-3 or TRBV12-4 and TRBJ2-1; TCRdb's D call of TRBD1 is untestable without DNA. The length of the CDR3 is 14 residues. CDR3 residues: CASSLGGSGDEQFF.

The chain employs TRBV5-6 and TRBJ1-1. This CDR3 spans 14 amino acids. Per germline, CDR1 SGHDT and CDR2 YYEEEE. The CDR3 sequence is CASSLGQTLLGTFF.

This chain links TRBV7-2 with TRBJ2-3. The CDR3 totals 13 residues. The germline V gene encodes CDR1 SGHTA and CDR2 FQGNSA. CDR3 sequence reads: CASSLVSVDTQYF.

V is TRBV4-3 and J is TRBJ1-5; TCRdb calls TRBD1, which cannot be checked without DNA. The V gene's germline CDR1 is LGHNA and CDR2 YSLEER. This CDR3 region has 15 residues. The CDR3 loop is CASSQGLQANQPQHF.

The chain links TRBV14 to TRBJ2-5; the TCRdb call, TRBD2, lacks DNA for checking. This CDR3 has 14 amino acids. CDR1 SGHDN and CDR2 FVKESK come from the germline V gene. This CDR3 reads CASSQDRGPGTQYF.

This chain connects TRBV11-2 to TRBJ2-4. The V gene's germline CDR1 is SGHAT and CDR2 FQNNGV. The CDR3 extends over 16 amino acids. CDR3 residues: CASSLVGGQVINIQYF.

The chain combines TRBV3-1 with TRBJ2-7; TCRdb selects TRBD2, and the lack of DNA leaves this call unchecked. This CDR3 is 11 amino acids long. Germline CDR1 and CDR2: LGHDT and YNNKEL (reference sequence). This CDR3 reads CASSQGTVLRF.

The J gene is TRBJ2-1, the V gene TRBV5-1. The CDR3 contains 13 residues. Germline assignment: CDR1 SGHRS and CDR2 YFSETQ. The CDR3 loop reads CASSQSAYNEQFF.

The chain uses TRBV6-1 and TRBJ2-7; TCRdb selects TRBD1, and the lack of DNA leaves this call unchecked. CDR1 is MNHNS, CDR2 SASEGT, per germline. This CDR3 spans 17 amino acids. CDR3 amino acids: CASSARTPAVGAGEQYF.

CDR3 amino acids: CASSGAGFGTEAFF. The chain has TRBV7-9 and TRBJ1-1; TCRdb designates TRBD1, a call that cannot be tested without DNA. Looked up from germline, CDR1 is SEHNR and CDR2 is FQNEAQ (reference sequence). The CDR3 contains 14 residues.

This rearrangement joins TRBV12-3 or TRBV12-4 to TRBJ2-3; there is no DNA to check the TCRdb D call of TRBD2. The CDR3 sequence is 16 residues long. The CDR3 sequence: CASSFGGGAFPDTQYF.

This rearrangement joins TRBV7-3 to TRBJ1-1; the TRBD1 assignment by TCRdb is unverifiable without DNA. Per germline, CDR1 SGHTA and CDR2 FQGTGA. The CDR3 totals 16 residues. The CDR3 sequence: CASTEFDRDLNTEAFF.

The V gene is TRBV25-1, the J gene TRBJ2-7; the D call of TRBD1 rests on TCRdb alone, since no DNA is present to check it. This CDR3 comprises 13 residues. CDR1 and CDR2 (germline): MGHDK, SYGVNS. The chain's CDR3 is CASSAGKLGEQYF.

CDR3 sequence: CSGEGLEGVSGSTDTQYF. The chain joins TRBV29-1 to TRBJ2-3; lacking DNA, the TRBD2 call made by TCRdb goes unchecked. The CDR3 consists of 18 residues. Germline loops: CDR1 SQVTM, CDR2 ANQGSEA.

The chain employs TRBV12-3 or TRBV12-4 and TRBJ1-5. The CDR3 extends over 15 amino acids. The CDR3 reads CASSNRTAPNQPQHF.